A selection of T cell receptor beta chains follows, all from one sample in a study of beta chain features in type 1 diabetes. Assay used: immunoSEQ multiplex PCR; TCRdb lists only in-frame clones, some missing. This sample has 350,000 to 450,000 clones, with approximately 15% found just once. Sequencing used naive CD4+ T cells from blood. These receptors originate from a woman in her late teens or twenties in good health. Each CDR3 is given with its conserved first and last residue. A D gene is named only where the DNA matches it firmly. Clone size is stated in some rows and not others, as once, few, many or a class when expanded.

V gene: TRBV5-1; J gene: TRBJ2-7; clone size: -; D gene: -; CDR3 DNA: TGCGCCAGCAGCCCCCTTCAGGGGAGTAGGTACGAGCAGTACTTC; CDR3 protein: CASSPLQGSRYEQYF
V gene: TRBV15; J gene: TRBJ2-1; clone size: few; D gene: -; CDR3 DNA: TGTGCCACCAGCAGAGATCCGGGGTCCTACTACAATGAGCAGTTCTTC; CDR3 protein: CATSRDPGSYYNEQFF
V gene: TRBV5-1; J gene: TRBJ2-1; clone size: -; D gene: TRBD2; CDR3 DNA: TGCGCCAGCAGCCCGGGACTAGTTAGGGATGAGCAGTTCTTC; CDR3 protein: CASSPGLVRDEQFF
V gene: TRBV2; J gene: TRBJ1-1; clone size: -; D gene: -; CDR3 DNA: TGTGCCAGCCGACAGAGCACTGAAGCTTTCTTT; CDR3 protein: CASRQSTEAFF
V gene: TRBV30; J gene: TRBJ2-1; clone size: -; D gene: TRBD2; CDR3 DNA: TGTGCCTGGAGAGGGAAACGGGAGGGCCTTGAGCAGTTCTTC; CDR3 protein: CAWRGKREGLEQFF
V gene: TRBV4-2; J gene: TRBJ1-1; clone size: few; D gene: TRBD1; CDR3 DNA: TGTGCCAGCAGCCAGGATACAGGGGGCTATACTGAAGCTTTCTTT; CDR3 protein: CASSQDTGGYTEAFF
V gene: TRBV2; J gene: TRBJ2-5; clone size: few; D gene: -; CDR3 DNA: TGTGCCAGCAACCTGGGACTCATAATACCCCAAGAGACCCAGTACTTC; CDR3 protein: CASNLGLIIPQETQYF
V gene: TRBV27; J gene: TRBJ1-1; clone size: few; D gene: TRBD1; CDR3 DNA: TGTGCCACCCCGACAGGGAAGGATGAAGCTTTCTTT; CDR3 protein: CATPTGKDEAFF
V gene: TRBV6-1; J gene: TRBJ2-2; clone size: -; D gene: -; CDR3 DNA: TGTGCCAGCAGTGAAAACCCGTTTGGCAGTCTTTCGAACACCGGGGAGCTGTTTTTT; CDR3 protein: CASSENPFGSLSNTGELFF
V gene: TRBV2; J gene: TRBJ2-1; clone size: -; D gene: TRBD2; CDR3 DNA: TGTGCCAGCAGTGAAGTAAGGCTAGCGGGAGGTTCAGACAATGAGCAGTTCTTC; CDR3 protein: CASSEVRLAGGSDNEQFF
V gene: TRBV6-5; J gene: TRBJ1-4; clone size: -; D gene: -; CDR3 DNA: TGTGCCAGCAGTTACTCAAAGGGGCTGGGTGAAAAACTGTTTTTT; CDR3 protein: CASSYSKGLGEKLFF
V gene: TRBV11-2; J gene: TRBJ2-2; clone size: -; D gene: TRBD2; CDR3 DNA: TGTGCCAGCAGCCCTATCATTGCGGGAGGGCCCTCTTCGAGCGGGGAGCTGTTTTTT; CDR3 protein: CASSPIIAGGPSSSGELFF
V gene: TRBV6-1; J gene: TRBJ1-4; clone size: once; D gene: -; CDR3 DNA: TGTGCCAGCAGTGACATTCTCTCGGGTGAAAAACTGTTTTTT; CDR3 protein: CASSDILSGEKLFF
V gene: TRBV5-1; J gene: TRBJ2-5; clone size: few; D gene: TRBD2; CDR3 DNA: TGCGCCAGCAGCTTTGGACTAGCGGGAGAAGAGACCCAGTACTTC; CDR3 protein: CASSFGLAGEETQYF
V gene: TRBV10-3; J gene: TRBJ2-1; clone size: once; D gene: TRBD2; CDR3 DNA: TGTGCCATCAGTGAGCGACTAGCGGGAGAAAATGAGCAGTTCTTC; CDR3 protein: CAISERLAGENEQFF
V gene: TRBV15; J gene: TRBJ2-7; clone size: -; D gene: TRBD1; CDR3 DNA: TGTGCCACCAGCAGAGATAGGGGGACAGGGTTCGACGAGCAGTACTTC; CDR3 protein: CATSRDRGTGFDEQYF
V gene: TRBV30; J gene: TRBJ2-1; clone size: -; D gene: TRBD2; CDR3 DNA: TGTGCCTGGGCCGGGACTAGCGTGTACAATGAGCAGTTCTTC; CDR3 protein: CAWAGTSVYNEQFF
V gene: TRBV19; J gene: TRBJ2-3; clone size: -; D gene: -; CDR3 DNA: TGTGCCAGTAGTATAGCGGCGGGCCTCCCCTCCGATACGCAGTATTTT; CDR3 protein: CASSIAAGLPSDTQYF
V gene: TRBV28; J gene: TRBJ2-5; clone size: -; D gene: -; CDR3 DNA: TGTGCCAGCAGCAAAGGCAGGGGAGAGACCCAGTACTTC; CDR3 protein: CASSKGRGETQYF
V gene: TRBV28; J gene: TRBJ2-7; clone size: -; D gene: -; CDR3 DNA: TGTGCCGTCCGGGAGTACTACGAGCAGTACTTC; CDR3 protein: CAVREYYEQYF
V gene: TRBV18; J gene: TRBJ2-5; clone size: -; D gene: -; CDR3 DNA: TGTGCCAGCTCACCATCGTCCAGCCAAGAGACCCAGTACTTC; CDR3 protein: CASSPSSSQETQYF
V gene: TRBV5-1; J gene: TRBJ2-3; clone size: few; D gene: TRBD2; CDR3 DNA: TGCGCCAGCAGCCCTTGGACTAGCGGAGGCACAGATACGCAGTATTTT; CDR3 protein: CASSPWTSGGTDTQYF
V gene: TRBV4-1; J gene: TRBJ2-2; clone size: -; D gene: -; CDR3 DNA: TGCGCCAGCAGCCCCGATCGGGTGGTTGGGGAGCTGTTTTTT; CDR3 protein: CASSPDRVVGELFF
V gene: TRBV7-2; J gene: TRBJ2-2; clone size: -; D gene: TRBD2; CDR3 DNA: TGTGCCAGCAGCAGATGGGACTACCAGAACACCGGGGAGCTGTTTTTT; CDR3 protein: CASSRWDYQNTGELFF
V gene: TRBV7-9; J gene: TRBJ2-1; clone size: -; D gene: -; CDR3 DNA: TGTGCCAGCAGCTTCCTAGCAGCATCATACAATGAGCAGTTCTTC; CDR3 protein: CASSFLAASYNEQFF
V gene: TRBV7-9; J gene: TRBJ1-5; clone size: few; D gene: -; CDR3 DNA: TGTGCCAGCAGCCAGACAGGCAATCAGCCCCAGCATTTT; CDR3 protein: CASSQTGNQPQHF
V gene: TRBV9; J gene: TRBJ1-2; clone size: few; D gene: -; CDR3 DNA: TGTGCCAGCAGCGTAGACGGCTATGGCTACACCTTC; CDR3 protein: CASSVDGYGYTF
V gene: TRBV12-5; J gene: TRBJ2-2; clone size: few; D gene: -; CDR3 DNA: TGTGCTAGTGGACCTCATGCGGGTGAAGGGTCGAGGATTGACACCGGGGAGCTGTTTTTT; CDR3 protein: CASGPHAGEGSRIDTGELFF
V gene: TRBV29-1; J gene: TRBJ1-2; clone size: few; D gene: -; CDR3 DNA: TGCAGCGCCTGGGAGCGAAGCTACAATGGCTACACCTTC; CDR3 protein: CSAWERSYNGYTF
V gene: TRBV6-1; J gene: TRBJ1-5; clone size: few; D gene: -; CDR3 DNA: TGTGCCAGCAGTCCGGGTCAAATCAATCAGCCCCAGCATTTT; CDR3 protein: CASSPGQINQPQHF
V gene: TRBV15; J gene: TRBJ2-1; clone size: few; D gene: -; CDR3 DNA: TGTGCCACCAGCAGAGATAGACTTTACAATGAGCAGTTCTTC; CDR3 protein: CATSRDRLYNEQFF
V gene: TRBV7-3; J gene: TRBJ2-1; clone size: -; D gene: TRBD1; CDR3 DNA: TGTGCCAGCAGCCTTACAGGGGGTCGGTACAATGAGCAGTTCTTC; CDR3 protein: CASSLTGGRYNEQFF
V gene: TRBV7-2; J gene: TRBJ2-1; clone size: -; D gene: TRBD2; CDR3 DNA: TGTGCCAGCAGCTTAGCGCTCTTGGGGACTAGCGGGAGCAAAGAGCAGTTCTTC; CDR3 protein: CASSLALLGTSGSKEQFF
V gene: TRBV4-1; J gene: TRBJ1-1; clone size: few; D gene: -; CDR3 DNA: TGCGCCAGCAGCCAACCTAGTTTACCGACTGAAGCTTTCTTT; CDR3 protein: CASSQPSLPTEAFF
V gene: TRBV18; J gene: TRBJ2-5; clone size: -; D gene: -; CDR3 DNA: TGTGCCAGCTCACCAGGGCAGAAAGAGACCCAGTACTTC; CDR3 protein: CASSPGQKETQYF
V gene: TRBV27; J gene: TRBJ1-4; clone size: -; D gene: -; CDR3 DNA: TGTGCCAGCAGTACAGGGTACGAAAAACTGTTTTTT; CDR3 protein: CASSTGYEKLFF
V gene: TRBV2; J gene: TRBJ2-1; clone size: few; D gene: TRBD2; CDR3 DNA: TGTGCCAGCAGAGCCTTACTAGCGGGAGGATCTAATGAGCAGTTCTTC; CDR3 protein: CASRALLAGGSNEQFF
V gene: TRBV11-1; J gene: TRBJ2-1; clone size: -; D gene: TRBD1; CDR3 DNA: TGTGCCAGCAAGGGACAGGGGGCCAAAAGCTCCTACAATGAGCAGTTCTTC; CDR3 protein: CASKGQGAKSSYNEQFF
V gene: TRBV5-4; J gene: TRBJ2-7; clone size: few; D gene: TRBD2; CDR3 DNA: TGTGCCAGCAACCCGGCGGGGGTCTACGAGCAGTACTTC; CDR3 protein: CASNPAGVYEQYF
V gene: TRBV7-8; J gene: TRBJ2-7; clone size: few; D gene: TRBD2; CDR3 DNA: TGTGCCAGCAGCCCCCGACTAGCGGGGTCCTACGAGCAGTACTTC; CDR3 protein: CASSPRLAGSYEQYF